The 22 T cell receptor beta chains in this list originate from one sample, sequenced in a study of chemoradiotherapy in HPV16-positive cancers. Libraries were prepared by immunoSEQ multiplex PCR; TCRdb keeps only in-frame clonotypes and omits some of them. Found here are thousands of clones, roughly 80% of them singletons; the top ten hold roughly 15%. Specimen collection occurred from a patient who underwent chemoradiotherapy. These receptors were taken from a human donor with HPV-associated anogenital cancer.

The chain links TRBV6-1 to TRBJ1-6; D call uncertain. Per germline, CDR1 MNHNS and CDR2 SASEGT. The CDR3 length is 15 residues. V gave up 9 bases and J gave up 7 bases, with 19 bases separating them. The CDR3 reads CASSYSFTGNSPLHF. CDR3 nucleotide sequence: TGTGCCAGTTCATACTCCTTCACCGGGAATTCACCCCTCCACTTT.

The chain's CDR3 is CASSLRTGGAEEYNEQFF. The CDR3 nucleotides are TGTGCCAGCAGCTTAAGGACAGGGGGCGCAGAGGAGTACAATGAGCAGTTCTTC. The J gene is TRBJ2-1, the V gene TRBV7-6, with 11 bases matching TRBD1. The CDR3 runs to 18 residues. V lost 2 bases to trimming and J lost 4 bases; unmatched junction nucleotides: 10. Germline CDR1 and CDR2: SGHVS and FNYEAQ. Supplemented by reference TRBV7-6 and TRBJ2-1, the full variable domain reads GAGVSQSPRYKVTKRGQDVALRCDPISGHVSLYWYRQALGQGPEFLTYFNYEAQQDKSGLPNDRFSAERPEGSISTLTIQRTEQRDSAMYRCASSLRTGGAEEYNEQFFGPGTRLTVL.

The chain links TRBV7-9 to TRBJ1-1; 8 bases are shared with TRBD1. The V gene end was trimmed by 6 bases and the J gene end by 6 bases; junction bases not matched to a gene: 6. CDR1 is SEHNR, CDR2 FQNEAQ, per germline (reference sequence). The CDR3 totals 13 residues. The CDR3 protein is CASSSQGAAEAFF. The CDR3 coding sequence is TGTGCCAGCAGTTCTCAGGGGGCCGCTGAAGCTTTCTTT.

The chain uses TRBV5-6 and TRBJ1-2; D call uncertain. The CDR3 extends over 13 amino acids. Trimming shortened V by 1 base and J by 8 bases, and 12 bases separated the two germline ends. Germline values: CDR1 SGHDT, CDR2 YYEEEE. CDR3 DNA sequence: TGTGCCAGCAGCTTGATCCAGGCTCGGGGCTACACCTTC. It encodes CASSLIQARGYTF. Drawing the rest from reference TRBV5-6 and TRBJ1-2, the complete variable domain is DAGVTQSPTHLIKTRGQQVTLRCSPKSGHDTVSWYQQALGQGPQFIFQYYEEEERQRGNFPDRFSGHQFPNYSSELNVNALLLGDSALYLCASSLIQARGYTFGSGTRLTVV.

The V gene is TRBV13, the J gene TRBJ1-4; D ambiguous. In germline, CDR1 is PRHDT, CDR2 FYEKMQ (reference sequence). V shed 5 bases and J shed 7 bases, with 14 bases lying between them. This CDR3 is 14 amino acids long. Written as DNA, the CDR3 is TGTGCCAGCAGCGTCTCGGGAGCCCTTGAAAAACTGTTTTTT. It codes for CASSVSGALEKLFF.

The rearrangement uses TRBV6-1 and TRBJ1-2; D might be TRBD1 (6 bases). V was trimmed by 0 bases and J by 2 bases, leaving 16 bases between them. Germline V gene data show CDR1 as MNHNS and CDR2 as SASEGT. There are 17 residues in the CDR3. The CDR3: CASSEAGTGGRNYGYTF. CDR3 sequence (DNA): TGTGCCAGCAGTGAAGCGGGAACGGGGGGGCGAAACTATGGCTACACCTTC.

CDR3 in amino acids: CASSRGTDTQYF. In DNA form, the CDR3 reads TGTGCCAGCAGTCGGGGGACAGATACGCAGTATTTT. V and J are TRBV28 and TRBJ2-3, with a weak D call TRBD2 (6 bases). Trimming cost V 5 bases and J 3 bases, with 6 bases left between them. Per the germline V gene, CDR1 is MDHEN and CDR2 is SYDVKM. The CDR3 is made up of 12 amino acids.

CDR3 sequence reads: CASRLRDRVGGYTF. The CDR3 DNA follows: TGTGCCAGCAGGCTCCGGGACAGGGTTGGTGGCTACACCTTC. The gene calls are TRBV6-6 and TRBJ1-2; 9 positions agree with TRBD1. The V and J ends lost 6 bases and 7 bases, in that order; junction bases with no gene match: 9. Germline V gene sequence: CDR1 MNHNY, CDR2 SVGAGI (reference sequence). This CDR3 is built from 14 residues.

The J gene is TRBJ2-7, the V gene TRBV5-1; either TRBD1 or TRBD2 may supply D (5 bases each). V lost 4 bases to trimming and J lost 5 bases, with 13 bases between them. CDR1 and CDR2 from the germline V gene are SGHRS and YFSETQ. This CDR3 is built from 13 residues. The CDR3, as DNA: TGCGCCAGCAGCAGTGAGGGGTTGAACGAGCAGTACTTC. Translating gives CASSSEGLNEQYF.

The gene calls are TRBV18 and TRBJ2-7; a possible D gene is TRBD2 (6 bases). This CDR3 spans 14 amino acids. The germline CDR1 and CDR2 sequences are KGHSH and LQKENI. Trimming took 0 bases from V and 0 from J, leaving 6 bases between them. CDR3 DNA sequence: TGTGCCAGCTCACCACCCGGGGGCTCCTACGAGCAGTACTTC. This gives the protein CASSPPGGSYEQYF.

The chain employs TRBV6-6 and TRBJ1-6, with D unclear. This CDR3 spans 15 amino acids. V shed 8 bases and J shed 5 bases, with 16 bases lying between them. Germline values: CDR1 MNHNY, CDR2 SVGAGI (reference sequence). The CDR3 here is CASRGRGGNNSPLHF. In DNA, the CDR3 is TGTGCCAGCCGCGGCCGCGGCGGAAATAATTCACCCCTCCACTTT.

In its sample, this clone was seen a few times. This chain links TRBV14 with TRBJ1-2; possibly TRBD1 for D (5 bases). The V end lost 3 bases, the J end lost 6 bases, and 11 bases lay between the germline ends. There are 13 residues in the CDR3. Germline CDR1 and CDR2: SGHDN and FVKESK. CDR3 nucleotide sequence: TGTGCCAGCAGCCAGGCAGGGATCCATGGCTACACCTTC. It yields the protein CASSQAGIHGYTF.

The chain links TRBV5-6 to TRBJ2-6; D gene uncertain. Germline CDR1 and CDR2: SGHDT and YYEEEE. The ends were cut back, 0 bases at V and 4 bases at J, with 8 bases in the middle. The CDR3 totals 15 residues. The CDR3 coding sequence is TGTGCCAGCAGCTTGGGTGTCTCGGGGGCCAACGTCCTGACTTTC. Translation: CASSLGVSGANVLTF. Filled out from reference TRBV5-6 and TRBJ2-6, the complete variable domain reads DAGVTQSPTHLIKTRGQQVTLRCSPKSGHDTVSWYQQALGQGPQFIFQYYEEEERQRGNFPDRFSGHQFPNYSSELNVNALLLGDSALYLCASSLGVSGANVLTFGAGSRLTVL.

The chain is built from TRBV30 and TRBJ2-7; D may correspond to TRBD1 or TRBD2 (5 bases each). The germline gives CDR1 GTSNPN, CDR2 SVGIG (reference sequence). The ends were cut back, 4 bases at V and 5 bases at J, with 9 bases in the middle. This CDR3 comprises 11 residues. CDR3 sequence (DNA): TGTGCCTGGAAAAGGGGACACGAGCAGTACTTC. Its translation: CAWKRGHEQYF. Full variable domain (missing parts from reference TRBV30 and TRBJ2-7): SQTIHQWPATLVQPVGSPLSLECTVEGTSNPNLYWYRQAAGRGLQLLFYSVGIGQISSEVPQNLSASRPQDRQFILSSKKLLLSDSGFYLCAWKRGHEQYFGPGTRLTVT.

Concerning this clone: Germline and junction disagree at one end, which may indicate a read error. This chain joins TRBV7-7 and TRBJ2-5; possibly TRBD1 for D (5 bases). This CDR3 has 15 residues. Germline CDR1 SSHAT, CDR2 FNYEAQ (reference sequence). The CDR3 coding sequence is TGTGCTAGCAGCCCGATCTTAGGGGTCCAAGAGACCCAGTACTTC. Amino acid sequence: CASSPILGVQETQYF.

The chain has TRBV7-3 and TRBJ2-1, with D possibly being TRBD1 (5 bases). The V gene's germline CDR1 is SGHTA and CDR2 FQGTGA. The CDR3 consists of 14 residues. The V end was cut by 2 bases, the J end by 6 bases, with 11 bases between. CDR3 residues: CASSLGQGPNEQFF. DNA of the CDR3: TGTGCCAGCAGCTTAGGGCAGGGCCCCAATGAGCAGTTCTTC.

Note on this clone: Other nucleotide sequences from this sample produce the same CDR3. This chain uses TRBV7-2 with TRBJ1-1; D not resolved. The length of the CDR3 is 13 residues. Germline CDR1 and CDR2: SGHTA and FQGNSA. V was pared by 5 bases and J by 1 base, with 8 bases between. As DNA, the CDR3 is TGTGCCAGCAGCCCCGGGAGGAACACTGAAGCTTTCTTT. Encoded protein: CASSPGRNTEAFF.

The chain has TRBV6-6 and TRBJ1-5; no firm D call. Germline values: CDR1 MNHNY, CDR2 SVGAGI (reference sequence). The CDR3 contains 13 residues. Trimming cost V 6 bases and J 0 bases, with 6 bases left between them. The CDR3 DNA is TGTGCCAGCAGCAAATATAGCAATCAGCCCCAGCATTTT. It is translated as CASSKYSNQPQHF.

The V call is TRBV4-2, the J call TRBJ1-3; the match to TRBD1 covers 8 bases. Germline values: CDR1 LGHNA, CDR2 YNFKEQ. Trimming removed 1 base from V and 4 bases from J; junction bases left unmatched: 9. The CDR3 has 17 amino acids. The CDR3 sequence is CASSQVVSDRGGNTIYF. The CDR3, as DNA: TGTGCCAGCAGCCAAGTCGTAAGTGACAGGGGAGGAAACACCATATATTTT.

The chain links TRBV4-3 to TRBJ2-5; 8 bases match TRBD2. Germline V CDR1 and CDR2: LGHNA, YSLEER. The ends lost 0 bases at V and 5 bases at J; junction bases unmatched: 8. This CDR3 is 16 amino acids long. The CDR3 nucleotides are TGCGCCAGCAGCCAAGAGGGTAGCGGGGTAGGTGAGACCCAGTACTTC. Translated: CASSQEGSGVGETQYF.

The chain recombines TRBV9 with TRBJ1-1; 8 bases map to TRBD1. Germline CDR1 SGDLS, CDR2 YYNGEE. The CDR3 loop spans 14 amino acids. The trim removed 7 bases at V and 1 base at J, leaving 6 bases unmatched. The CDR3 spells CASSFGTGNTEAFF. CDR3 sequence (DNA): TGTGCCAGCTCATTCGGGACAGGGAACACTGAAGCTTTCTTT.

The chain joins TRBV2 to TRBJ2-1, with 8 bases lining up with TRBD2. The CDR3 has 15 residues. From germline, CDR1 is SNHLY and CDR2 FYNNEI. V shed 4 bases, J shed 6 bases, and the junction held 8 bases outside the gene matches. The CDR3 DNA is TGTGCCAGCAGTGTTCAACGGGGGGGTCTCAATGAGCAGTTCTTC. It is translated as CASSVQRGGLNEQFF.